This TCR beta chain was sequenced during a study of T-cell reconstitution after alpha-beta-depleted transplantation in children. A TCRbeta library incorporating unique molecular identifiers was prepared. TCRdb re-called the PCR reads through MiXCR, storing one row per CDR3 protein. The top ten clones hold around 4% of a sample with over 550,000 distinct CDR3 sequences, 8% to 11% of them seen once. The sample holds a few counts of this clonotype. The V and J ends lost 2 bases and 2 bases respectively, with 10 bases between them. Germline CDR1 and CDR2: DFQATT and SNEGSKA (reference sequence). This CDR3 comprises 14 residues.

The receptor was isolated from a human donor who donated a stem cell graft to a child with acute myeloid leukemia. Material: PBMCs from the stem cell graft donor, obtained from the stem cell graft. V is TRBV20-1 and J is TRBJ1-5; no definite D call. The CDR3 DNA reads TGCAGTGCTAGAACATGGGATGGCAATCAGCCCCAGCATTTT. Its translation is CSARTWDGNQPQHF.